Following are 25 T cell receptor beta chains from one sample sequenced in a study of blood T cell repertoires in COVID-19. The method was immunoSEQ multiplex PCR; TCRdb's version includes in-frame clones alone and lacks a portion of them. The table records a few hundred thousand clones, about 90% of them present only once. Sequencing was done on a sample of PBMCs or T cells enriched from blood (not recorded which). These TCRs come from a woman aged 25 to 39 who had recovered from COVID-19.

This chain joins TRBV18 and TRBJ2-5; the D gene is possibly TRBD2 (7 bases). Germline V gene data show CDR1 as KGHSH and CDR2 as LQKENI. This CDR3 has 13 residues. The V end lost 3 bases, the J end lost 7 bases, and 12 bases lay between the germline ends. Here the CDR3 DNA reads TGTGCCAGCTCACCGGGGGGGCCAAGGACCCAGTACTTC. This codes for CASSPGGPRTQYF.

The chain couples TRBV29-1 to TRBJ2-7; TRBD2 matches at 10 bases. This CDR3 has 15 amino acids. Germline V lookup: CDR1 SQVTM, CDR2 ANQGSEA. The V gene end was trimmed by 4 bases and the J gene end by 5 bases; junction bases not matched to a gene: 11. The DNA of the CDR3 is TGCAGCGTTGCTGAGGGCCTAGCGGGAGACAACGAGCAGTACTTC. Translated, it gives CSVAEGLAGDNEQYF.

V gene TRBV28 combines with J gene TRBJ2-3, with 10 nucleotides matching TRBD2. The CDR3 sequence is 16 residues long. V lost 10 bases to trimming and J lost 0 bases; unmatched junction nucleotides: 10. CDR1 and CDR2 from the germline V gene are MDHEN and SYDVKM. CDR3 nucleotide sequence: TGTGCCACAGGGGCTAGCGGGGGCCCTAGCACAGATACGCAGTATTTT. Residues: CATGASGGPSTDTQYF.

With respect to this clone: Other DNA sequences from this sample encode an identical CDR3 as well. The CDR3 here is CASSRQGARTEAFF. The CDR3 region has the DNA TGTGCCAGCAGCCGACAGGGGGCAAGGACTGAAGCTTTCTTT. The chain joins TRBV7-9 to TRBJ1-1; 10 bases align to TRBD1. The CDR3 is 14 residues long. V was clipped by 5 bases and J by 5 bases; unmatched bases: 5. Germline assignment: CDR1 SEHNR and CDR2 FQNEAQ (reference sequence). The whole variable domain, filled in from reference TRBV7-9 and TRBJ1-1, reads DTGVSQNPRHKITKRGQNVTFRCDPISEHNRLYWYRQTLGQGPEFLTYFQNEAQLEKSRLLSDRFSAERPKGSFSTLEIQRTEQGDSAMYLCASSRQGARTEAFFGQGTRLTVV.

This chain links TRBV24-1 with TRBJ1-3, with D possibly matching TRBD1 (6 bases). V lost 3 bases to trimming and J lost 0 bases, with 14 bases between them. The germline V gene encodes CDR1 KGHDR and CDR2 SFDVKD. This CDR3 has 17 amino acids. CDR3 amino acids: CATSDELDRRSGNTIYF. CDR3 nucleotide sequence: TGTGCCACCAGTGATGAACTGGACAGACGCTCTGGAAACACCATATATTTT.

The chain joins TRBV10-3 to TRBJ2-2; tentatively, D is TRBD2 (5 bases). The CDR3 contains 15 residues. In germline, CDR1 is ENHRY, CDR2 SYGVKD. Trimming pared 0 bases from V and 6 bases from J, leaving 11 bases between. The CDR3 is CAISESSRVPGELFF. The CDR3 region has the DNA TGTGCCATCAGTGAGTCATCGAGGGTGCCCGGGGAGCTGTTTTTT.

The genes are TRBV2 and TRBJ1-2; D is unresolved. CDR1 is SNHLY, CDR2 FYNNEI, per germline. V was pared by 5 bases and J by 0 bases, with 10 bases between. The CDR3 is made up of 14 amino acids. CDR3: CASSQQWANYGYTF. In nucleotides, the CDR3 is TGTGCCAGCAGTCAACAGTGGGCTAACTATGGCTACACCTTC.

Points on this clone: This sample also contains other DNA sequences that code for the same CDR3. The chain employs TRBV3-1 (or the pseudogene TRBV3-2) and TRBJ1-6; no reliable D call. The CDR3 contains 13 residues. Looked up from germline, CDR1 is LGHDT and CDR2 is YNNKEL (reference sequence). V was trimmed by 1 base and J by 7 bases, leaving 5 bases between them. The CDR3 DNA sequence: TGTGCCAGCAGCCAAGGAGGAAATTCACCCCTCCACTTT. It codes for CASSQGGNSPLHF.

This CDR3 is CASRDDINNEQFF. The CDR3 DNA sequence: TGTGCCAGCAGAGACGACATCAACAATGAGCAGTTCTTC. The J gene is TRBJ2-1, the V gene TRBV6-5; D ambiguous. The V end was cut by 6 bases, the J end by 5 bases, with 11 bases between. The CDR3 contains 13 residues. Germline V CDR1 and CDR2: MNHEY, SVGAGI.

Comments on this clone: The sample carries other DNA sequences with the same CDR3. The chain recombines TRBV5-4 with TRBJ1-2; 10 positions match TRBD1. Looked up from germline, CDR1 is SGHNT and CDR2 is YYREEE (reference sequence). The CDR3 sequence is 15 residues long. Unmatched junction bases numbered 7, after V lost 5 bases and J lost 3 bases. The CDR3 here is CASSSRTGGDYGYTF. The DNA of the CDR3 is TGTGCCAGCAGTTCTAGGACAGGGGGAGACTATGGCTACACCTTC.

This chain joins TRBV2 and TRBJ2-7; D is perhaps TRBD1 (5 bases). Trimming shortened V by 3 bases and J by 7 bases, and 16 bases separated the two germline ends. The CDR3 totals 14 residues. From germline, CDR1 is SNHLY and CDR2 FYNNEI. The CDR3 loop reads CASSEARVQGEQYF. CDR3 sequence (DNA): TGTGCCAGCAGTGAGGCCCGGGTCCAGGGAGAGCAGTACTTC.

The rearrangement links TRBV28 to TRBJ1-1; possible D gene TRBD1, 5 bases. The V end was cut by 1 base, the J end by 5 bases, with 11 bases between. Germline CDR1 MDHEN, CDR2 SYDVKM. This CDR3 has 14 amino acids. The CDR3 here is CASSLSVRGTEAFF. The CDR3 DNA is TGTGCCAGCAGTTTATCGGTCCGGGGGACTGAAGCTTTCTTT. Drawing the rest from reference TRBV28 and TRBJ1-1, the complete variable domain is DVKVTQSSRYLVKRTGEKVFLECVQDMDHENMFWYRQDPGLGLRLIYFSYDVKMKEKGDIPEGYSVSREKKERFSLILESASTNQTSMYLCASSLSVRGTEAFFGQGTRLTVV.

The V and J genes are TRBV28 and TRBJ1-1; weak D call: TRBD1 (5 bases). The germline CDR1 and CDR2 sequences are MDHEN and SYDVKM. With 6 bases removed from V and 1 base from J, the gap between germline ends came to 15 bases. The CDR3 covers 15 residues. The CDR3 DNA sequence: TGTGCCAGCAGCGAGGTGGGGGGTAGGAACACTGAAGCTTTCTTT. Residues: CASSEVGGRNTEAFF.

This chain joins TRBV5-1 and TRBJ1-2; TRBD1 agrees at 11 bases. This CDR3 has 15 amino acids. The J segment lost 4 bases and the V segment lost 4 bases, leaving 6 bases of the junction unmatched. Germline V CDR1 and CDR2: SGHRS, YFSETQ. In DNA form, the CDR3 reads TGCGCCAGCAGCCCCTGGGACAGGGGGTCCTATGGCTACACCTTC. Its protein product is CASSPWDRGSYGYTF.

V and J are TRBV4-1 and TRBJ1-3, with D perhaps TRBD1 (5 bases). The CDR3 is made up of 18 amino acids. Germline lookup yields CDR1 MGHRA and CDR2 YSYEKL. The V end was cut by 1 base, the J end by 4 bases, with 20 bases between. CDR3 residues: CASSQVPPRTGVGNTIYF. CDR3 nucleotide sequence: TGCGCCAGCAGCCAAGTCCCCCCAAGGACGGGGGTGGGAAACACCATATATTTT.

With respect to this clone: This sample includes further DNA sequences coding for the same CDR3. This chain joins TRBV5-8 and TRBJ2-2, with 7 nucleotides matching TRBD2. Per germline, CDR1 SGHTS and CDR2 YDEGEE. CDR3 length: 17 residues. V dropped 4 bases and J dropped 0; count of bases not matched to a gene: 9. This CDR3 reads CASSQGTIPANTGELFF. CDR3 sequence (DNA): TGTGCCAGCAGCCAAGGGACTATCCCCGCGAACACCGGGGAGCTGTTTTTT.

The chain couples TRBV11-2 to TRBJ1-3; D not certain. Germline V gene lookup returns CDR1 SGHAT and CDR2 FQNNGV. The CDR3 is 15 residues long. With 5 bases removed from V and 4 bases from J, the gap between germline ends came to 15 bases. CDR3 sequence (DNA): TGTGCCAGCAGCCACCGTCCCAGAGGAGGAAACACCATATATTTT. It translates to CASSHRPRGGNTIYF.

This chain connects TRBV6-2 or TRBV6-3 to TRBJ1-1; D possibly corresponds to TRBD1 (5 bases). CDR1 and CDR2 (germline): MNHEY, SVGEGT. V was trimmed by 4 bases and J by 2 bases, leaving 14 bases between them. This CDR3 is 15 amino acids long. CDR3 loop: CASSSHGGLNTEAFF. CDR3 DNA: TGTGCCAGCAGTTCCCACGGGGGACTTAACACTGAAGCTTTCTTT.

The gene calls are TRBV7-2 and TRBJ2-1; 7 nucleotides agree with TRBD1. Trimming at V came to 1 base and at J to 4 bases, leaving 7 bases not matched to a gene. Germline loops: CDR1 SGHTA, CDR2 FQGNSA. CDR3 length: 16 residues. CDR3: CASSLVGAGGYNEQFF. The CDR3, as DNA: TGTGCCAGCAGCTTAGTCGGTGCAGGGGGATACAATGAGCAGTTCTTC.

The chain couples TRBV6-4 to TRBJ1-2, with D unclear. In germline, CDR1 is MRHNA, CDR2 SNTAGT. This CDR3 spans 16 amino acids. With 2 bases removed from V and 3 bases from J, the gap between germline ends came to 16 bases. The CDR3, as DNA: TGTGCCAGCAGTGACGGCCCCGTACTAGGTGACTATGGCTACACCTTC. Protein sequence: CASSDGPVLGDYGYTF.

V is TRBV27 and J is TRBJ2-1, with D perhaps matching TRBD2 (6 bases). The CDR3 consists of 18 residues. Germline V gives CDR1 MNHEY, CDR2 SMNVEV (reference sequence). V lost 5 bases to trimming and J lost 0 bases, with 20 bases between them. The CDR3 is CASSPIGEAGNSYNEQFF. In DNA form, the CDR3 reads TGTGCCAGCAGTCCCATCGGGGAGGCGGGGAACTCCTACAATGAGCAGTTCTTC.

This chain links TRBV19 with TRBJ2-7; a weak D match, TRBD2 (5 bases). The CDR3 covers 12 residues. The V gene's germline CDR1 is LNHDA and CDR2 SQIVND (reference sequence). V lost 6 bases and J 2 bases, leaving 8 bases between the germline ends. The CDR3 loop is CASSEGPYEQYF. The CDR3 bases are TGTGCCAGTAGCGAGGGCCCCTACGAGCAGTACTTC.

The J gene is TRBJ2-3, the V gene TRBV5-1; tentative D call: TRBD1 (6 bases). V lost 3 bases and J 0 bases, leaving 20 bases between the germline ends. The CDR3 runs 18 residues. Germline CDR1 and CDR2: SGHRS and YFSETQ. Written as DNA, the CDR3 is TGCGCCAGCAGCTCCTACCTACCGGACAGAAGAAGCACAGATACGCAGTATTTT. Protein sequence: CASSSYLPDRRSTDTQYF.

This clone is a singleton in its sample. The chain is built from TRBV7-9 and TRBJ1-2; D is possibly TRBD1 (5 bases). Between the trimmed V and J ends, which lost 1 base and 3 bases, there was a span of 15 bases. The CDR3 has 16 residues. Germline V gives CDR1 SEHNR, CDR2 FQNEAQ (reference sequence). The chain's CDR3 is CASSLGGSGLHYGYTF. For the CDR3, the DNA is TGTGCCAGCAGCTTAGGTGGCTCAGGGCTGCACTATGGCTACACCTTC.

This clone showed up just a few times. The chain combines TRBV28 with TRBJ1-4; the match to TRBD1 covers 11 bases. There are 13 residues in the CDR3. CDR1 is MDHEN, CDR2 SYDVKM, per germline. V was pared by 8 bases and J by 8 bases, with 4 bases of the junction left unmatched. CDR3 bases: TGTGCCAGCGGGACAGGGGGAGAGGAAAAACTGTTTTTT. It is translated as CASGTGGEEKLFF.